This entry describes one T cell receptor (beta chain). Its antigen is undetermined. TCRdb's table, derived via immunoSEQ multiplex PCR, lists solely in-frame clones and lacks some. The data hold fewer than 12,000 clones, with around 63% observed a single time. The data belong to a study of tumor-infiltrating lymphocytes in localized non-small cell lung cancer. Looking at the study overall: Each patient gave resected tumor and non-adjacent uninvolved lung tissue. Study conclusions and caveats: Tumors had more T cell infiltration than uninvolved lung, per TCRbeta sequencing and CD3 counts. Tumor T-cell fraction from TCR sequencing was not associated with recurrence-free survival (p = 0.61).

CDR1 LGHNA and CDR2 YSLEER come from the germline V gene. This CDR3 comprises 13 residues. V was pared by 0 bases and J by 3 bases, with 6 bases between. This sequence joins TRBV4-3 and TRBJ2-7; weak D call: TRBD1 (5 bases). Sequencing was carried out using lung tumor tissue. The clonotype originates from a human donor with non-small cell lung cancer. CDR3 amino acids: CASSQDQGYEQYF. CDR3 DNA sequence: TGCGCCAGCAGCCAAGATCAGGGCTACGAGCAGTACTTC.